This is a list of T cell receptor beta chains from one sample in a study of blood T cell repertoires in COVID-19. Libraries were prepared by immunoSEQ multiplex PCR; TCRdb keeps only in-frame clonotypes and omits some of them. The sample lists about 270,000 clones, over 75% occurring once. Sequences were obtained from peripheral blood. All receptors derive from a human donor in a cohort sampled during active COVID-19. Both conserved end residues are part of each CDR3. D genes are given only for firm matches. Expanded clones are given a class, and other clones once, few, many or no size at all.

clone_size: -; d_call: -; j_call: TRBJ1-6; v_call: TRBV4-2; cdr3_aa: CASSQEPWAQGSPLHF; cdr3_nt: TGTGCCAGCAGCCAAGAGCCGTGGGCCCAGGGCTCACCCCTCCACTTT
clone_size: -; d_call: -; j_call: TRBJ2-3; v_call: TRBV5-1; cdr3_aa: CASSLTVGADTQYF; cdr3_nt: TGCGCCAGCAGCTTGACTGTCGGGGCAGATACGCAGTATTTT
clone_size: -; d_call: -; j_call: TRBJ2-6; v_call: TRBV7-7; cdr3_aa: CASSSGASGANVLTF; cdr3_nt: TGTGCTAGCAGCAGCGGAGCCTCGGGGGCCAACGTCCTGACTTTC
clone_size: -; d_call: TRBD1; j_call: TRBJ2-7; v_call: TRBV10-2; cdr3_aa: CASSETSGTASYEQYF; cdr3_nt: TGCGCCAGCAGCGAAACCTCCGGGACAGCCTCCTACGAGCAGTACTTC
clone_size: -; d_call: -; j_call: TRBJ1-2; v_call: TRBV19; cdr3_aa: CASTPGRDGNYGYTF; cdr3_nt: TGTGCCAGTACTCCAGGGAGGGATGGTAACTATGGCTACACCTTC
clone_size: -; d_call: TRBD2; j_call: TRBJ2-1; v_call: TRBV10-1; cdr3_aa: CASRSGTSLGNEQFF; cdr3_nt: TGCGCCAGCAGGTCCGGGACTAGCTTAGGGAATGAGCAGTTCTTC
clone_size: once; d_call: TRBD2; j_call: TRBJ2-1; v_call: TRBV9; cdr3_aa: CASSVAAGAPSYNEQFF; cdr3_nt: TGTGCCAGCAGCGTAGCCGCGGGAGCCCCTAGCTACAATGAGCAGTTCTTC
clone_size: -; d_call: -; j_call: TRBJ2-1; v_call: TRBV6-5; cdr3_aa: CASSYKDSLNEQFF; cdr3_nt: TGTGCCAGCAGTTACAAGGACAGTTTGAATGAGCAGTTCTTC
clone_size: -; d_call: TRBD1; j_call: TRBJ2-3; v_call: TRBV11-3; cdr3_aa: CASSPGQGKLTDTQYF; cdr3_nt: TGTGCCAGCAGCCCGGGACAGGGGAAACTCACAGATACGCAGTATTTT
clone_size: once; d_call: TRBD1; j_call: TRBJ1-2; v_call: TRBV6-2/TRBV6-3; cdr3_aa: CASSSQQGRLSYGYTF; cdr3_nt: TGTGCCAGCAGTTCTCAACAGGGGCGCCTTTCTTATGGCTACACCTTC
clone_size: -; d_call: TRBD2; j_call: TRBJ2-3; v_call: TRBV4-2; cdr3_aa: CASNVASGSTDTQYF; cdr3_nt: TGTGCCAGCAACGTGGCTAGCGGGAGCACAGATACGCAGTATTTT
clone_size: once; d_call: -; j_call: TRBJ2-5; v_call: TRBV7-9; cdr3_aa: CASRRQASETQYF; cdr3_nt: TGTGCCAGCAGACGACAGGCATCAGAGACCCAGTACTTC
clone_size: -; d_call: -; j_call: TRBJ2-5; v_call: TRBV18; cdr3_aa: CASSPEVGTQYF; cdr3_nt: TGTGCCAGCTCACCAGAGGTCGGGACCCAGTACTTC
clone_size: once; d_call: -; j_call: TRBJ1-5; v_call: TRBV25-1; cdr3_aa: CASPPQPQHF; cdr3_nt: TGTGCCAGTCCCCCACAGCCCCAGCATTTT
clone_size: -; d_call: -; j_call: TRBJ1-1; v_call: TRBV5-1; cdr3_aa: CASSGSGGWNAEAFF; cdr3_nt: TGCGCCAGCAGCGGCTCGGGAGGTTGGAACGCTGAAGCTTTCTTT
clone_size: -; d_call: -; j_call: TRBJ2-7; v_call: TRBV5-4; cdr3_aa: CASSLDSKGPYEQYF; cdr3_nt: TGTGCCAGCAGCTTAGACAGTAAGGGCCCCTACGAGCAGTACTTC
clone_size: few; d_call: TRBD1; j_call: TRBJ1-1; v_call: TRBV27; cdr3_aa: CASSLGTAAEAFF; cdr3_nt: TGTGCCAGCAGTCTTGGGACAGCCGCTGAAGCTTTCTTT
clone_size: -; d_call: -; j_call: TRBJ2-7; v_call: TRBV5-1; cdr3_aa: CASSHDYVRSYEQYF; cdr3_nt: TGCGCCAGCAGCCATGACTACGTCCGCTCCTACGAGCAGTACTTC
clone_size: -; d_call: TRBD2; j_call: TRBJ2-7; v_call: TRBV28; cdr3_aa: CASSSPGGGRGYEQYF; cdr3_nt: TGTGCCAGCAGTTCCCCGGGCGGCGGGAGGGGGTACGAGCAGTACTTC
clone_size: -; d_call: -; j_call: TRBJ2-2; v_call: TRBV6-5; cdr3_aa: CASKGEVGELFF; cdr3_nt: TGTGCCAGCAAAGGGGAGGTCGGGGAGCTGTTTTTT
clone_size: -; d_call: TRBD1; j_call: TRBJ2-5; v_call: TRBV28; cdr3_aa: CASSTSGTGGLETQYF; cdr3_nt: TGTGCCAGCAGTACCTCCGGGACAGGGGGCTTGGAGACCCAGTACTTC
clone_size: few; d_call: -; j_call: TRBJ2-1; v_call: TRBV6-2/TRBV6-3; cdr3_aa: CASSYRRARNNEQFF; cdr3_nt: TGTGCCAGCAGTTATAGGCGGGCTCGGAACAATGAGCAGTTCTTC
clone_size: many; d_call: -; j_call: TRBJ1-6; v_call: TRBV19; cdr3_aa: CASKGQNSPLHF; cdr3_nt: TGTGCCAGTAAGGGGCAGAATTCACCCCTCCACTTT
clone_size: -; d_call: -; j_call: TRBJ2-3; v_call: TRBV30; cdr3_aa: CAWSVQGSSLTDTQYF; cdr3_nt: TGTGCCTGGAGTGTACAAGGTAGCAGCCTCACAGATACGCAGTATTTT
clone_size: -; d_call: -; j_call: TRBJ1-4; v_call: TRBV28; cdr3_aa: CASSQAGDNEKLFF; cdr3_nt: TGTGCCAGCAGCCAAGCCGGGGATAATGAAAAACTGTTTTTT
clone_size: -; d_call: -; j_call: TRBJ2-7; v_call: TRBV18; cdr3_aa: CASSTSYEQYF; cdr3_nt: TGTGCCAGCTCAACTAGCTACGAGCAGTACTTC
clone_size: -; d_call: TRBD1; j_call: TRBJ2-6; v_call: TRBV28; cdr3_aa: CASSTGGGGANVLTF; cdr3_nt: TGTGCCAGCAGCACAGGGGGCGGTGGGGCCAACGTCCTGACTTTC
clone_size: -; d_call: -; j_call: TRBJ2-3; v_call: TRBV5-4; cdr3_aa: CASSFSTDTQYF; cdr3_nt: TGTGCCAGCAGCTTCTCCACAGATACGCAGTATTTT
clone_size: -; d_call: TRBD2; j_call: TRBJ2-3; v_call: TRBV5-4; cdr3_aa: CASSPLGSGPYTDTQYF; cdr3_nt: TGTGCCAGCAGCCCCCTTGGTAGCGGGCCTTACACAGATACGCAGTATTTT
clone_size: once; d_call: TRBD1; j_call: TRBJ1-1; v_call: TRBV10-3; cdr3_aa: CAIGQKGQVNTEAFF; cdr3_nt: TGTGCCATCGGCCAAAAGGGACAGGTGAACACTGAAGCTTTCTTT
clone_size: -; d_call: TRBD2; j_call: TRBJ2-1; v_call: TRBV2; cdr3_aa: CAGAKGLSGRAGNEQFF; cdr3_nt: TGTGCCGGAGCCAAAGGCCTTAGCGGGAGGGCCGGGAATGAGCAGTTCTTC
clone_size: -; d_call: -; j_call: TRBJ2-7; v_call: TRBV6-5; cdr3_aa: CASSTNWGAITEQYF; cdr3_nt: TGTGCCAGCAGCACGAACTGGGGCGCGATAACCGAGCAGTACTTC
clone_size: few; d_call: -; j_call: TRBJ1-1; v_call: TRBV21-1; cdr3_aa: CASNTTMTGPSEAFF; cdr3_nt: TGTGCCAGCAACACGACCATGACAGGGCCATCTGAAGCTTTCTTT
clone_size: -; d_call: TRBD1; j_call: TRBJ1-6; v_call: TRBV30; cdr3_aa: CAWSTGTGSSPLHF; cdr3_nt: TGTGCCTGGAGTACCGGGACAGGTAGTTCACCCCTCCACTTT
clone_size: once; d_call: -; j_call: TRBJ2-4; v_call: TRBV5-1; cdr3_aa: CASSFGPPEDIQYF; cdr3_nt: TGCGCCAGCAGCTTCGGCCCCCCGGAGGACATTCAGTACTTC
clone_size: few; d_call: TRBD1; j_call: TRBJ1-5; v_call: TRBV28; cdr3_aa: CASSLWGQGDNQPQHF; cdr3_nt: TGTGCCAGCAGTTTATGGGGACAGGGCGACAATCAGCCCCAGCATTTT
clone_size: -; d_call: -; j_call: TRBJ1-6; v_call: TRBV7-2; cdr3_aa: CASRGTGTRTSSYNSPLHF; cdr3_nt: TGTGCCAGCAGAGGAACCGGGACAAGAACGAGCTCCTATAATTCACCCCTCCACTTT